What follows are 5 T cell receptor beta chains derived from one specimen sequenced in a study of T cells in Graves' hyperthyroidism and ophthalmopathy. TCR beta CDR3 regions were amplified from RNA. HTBI primers were the set used in a first-round RT-PCR of the TCR CDR3. TCRdb re-called the multiplex PCR reads through MiXCR, storing one row per CDR3 protein. The sample includes a few hundred thousand distinct CDR3 sequences, roughly 16% of them seen just once. Sequences were obtained from blood. These receptors were collected from a woman between 35 and 50 years old with Graves' ophthalmopathy.

This chain joins TRBV5-6 and TRBJ1-5, with TRBD1 as a possible D gene (5 bases). Trimming shortened V by 5 bases and J by 5 bases, and 17 bases separated the two germline ends. This CDR3 region has 15 residues. Germline-derived CDR1 and CDR2 are SGHDT and YYEEEE. The CDR3: CASRKPGQRDQPQHF. The CDR3 DNA reads as TGTGCCAGCAGAAAACCAGGGCAGAGAGATCAGCCCCAGCATTTT.

This clonotype came up many times. This rearrangement joins TRBV2 to TRBJ1-2; 9 nucleotides agree with TRBD1. Per germline, CDR1 SNHLY and CDR2 FYNNEI. Trimming removed 3 bases from V and 7 bases from J; junction bases left unmatched: 9. CDR3 length equals 15 residues. The CDR3 DNA is TGTGCCAGCAGTGACGTGTGGGACAGGGCCGGTGGCTACACCTTC. Translated: CASSDVWDRAGGYTF.

In its sample, this clonotype was seen many times. This chain uses TRBV2 with TRBJ2-3, with D perhaps TRBD1 (5 bases). Germline V lookup: CDR1 SNHLY, CDR2 FYNNEI. The ends were cut back, 8 bases at V and 2 bases at J, with 14 bases in the middle. This CDR3 comprises 14 residues. CDR3 DNA: TGTGCCAGCCAATTTGAGGACAACACAGATACGCAGTATTTT. This sequence encodes CASQFEDNTDTQYF.

The chain uses TRBV11-3 and TRBJ1-4; D unresolved. V lost 5 bases to trimming and J lost 0 bases, with 13 bases between them. This CDR3 has 16 residues. The germline V gene encodes CDR1 SGHNT and CDR2 YENEEA. DNA of the CDR3: TGTGCCAGCAGCCAAGAGGGCACAGCAACTAATGAAAAACTGTTTTTT. It specifies CASSQEGTATNEKLFF.

This clonotype has ten or more counts. DNA of the CDR3: TGTGCCAGCACCCAGACAGGGTTTTTCGATACGCAGTATTTT. It translates to CASTQTGFFDTQYF. The V gene is TRBV12-3 or TRBV12-4, the J gene TRBJ2-3, with 7 bases aligning to TRBD1. The trim removed 7 bases at V and 6 bases at J, leaving 10 bases unmatched. CDR3 length: 14 residues.